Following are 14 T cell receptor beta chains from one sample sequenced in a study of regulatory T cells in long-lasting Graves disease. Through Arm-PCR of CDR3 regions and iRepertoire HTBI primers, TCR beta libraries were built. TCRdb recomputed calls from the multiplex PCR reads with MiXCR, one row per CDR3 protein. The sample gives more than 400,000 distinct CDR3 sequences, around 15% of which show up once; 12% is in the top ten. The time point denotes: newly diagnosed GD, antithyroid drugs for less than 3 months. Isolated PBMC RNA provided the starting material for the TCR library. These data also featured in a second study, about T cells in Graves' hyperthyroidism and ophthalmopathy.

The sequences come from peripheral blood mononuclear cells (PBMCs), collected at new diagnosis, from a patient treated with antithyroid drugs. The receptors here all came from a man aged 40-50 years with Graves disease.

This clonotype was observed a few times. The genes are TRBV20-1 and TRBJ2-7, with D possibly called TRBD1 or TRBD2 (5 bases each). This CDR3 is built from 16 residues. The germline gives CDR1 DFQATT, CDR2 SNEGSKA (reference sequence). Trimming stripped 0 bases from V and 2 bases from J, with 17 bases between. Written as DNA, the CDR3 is TGCAGTGCTAGAGAAGTTGGGACGCGAGATACCTACGAGCAGTACTTC. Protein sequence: CSAREVGTRDTYEQYF.

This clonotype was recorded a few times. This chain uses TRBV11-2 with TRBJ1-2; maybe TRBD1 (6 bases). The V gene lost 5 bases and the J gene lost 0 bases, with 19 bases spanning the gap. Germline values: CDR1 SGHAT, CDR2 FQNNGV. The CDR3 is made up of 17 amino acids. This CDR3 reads CASSLVGQTRANYGYTF. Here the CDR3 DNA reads TGTGCCAGCAGCCTTGTTGGACAGACCAGAGCTAACTATGGCTACACCTTC.

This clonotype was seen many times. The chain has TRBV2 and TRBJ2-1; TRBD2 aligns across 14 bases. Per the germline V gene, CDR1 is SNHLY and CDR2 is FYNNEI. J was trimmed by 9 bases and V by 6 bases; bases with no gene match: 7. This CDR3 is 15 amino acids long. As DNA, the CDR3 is TGTGCCAGCAGGGGGGGGACTAGCGGGAGAGGTGAGCAGTTCTTC. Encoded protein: CASRGGTSGRGEQFF.

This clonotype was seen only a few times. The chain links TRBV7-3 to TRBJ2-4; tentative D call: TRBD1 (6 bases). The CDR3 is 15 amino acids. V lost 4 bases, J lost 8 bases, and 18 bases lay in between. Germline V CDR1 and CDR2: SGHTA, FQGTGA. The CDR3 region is CASSSRDMGFDIQYF. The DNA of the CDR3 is TGTGCCAGCAGCTCCCGGGACATGGGGTTTGACATTCAGTACTTC.

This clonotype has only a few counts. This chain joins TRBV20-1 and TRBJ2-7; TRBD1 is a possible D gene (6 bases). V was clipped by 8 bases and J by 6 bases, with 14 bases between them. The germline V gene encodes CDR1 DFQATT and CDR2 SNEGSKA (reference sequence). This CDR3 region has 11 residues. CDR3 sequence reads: CSSSGTSEQYF. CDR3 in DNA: TGCAGTTCATCTGGGACAAGCGAGCAGTACTTC.

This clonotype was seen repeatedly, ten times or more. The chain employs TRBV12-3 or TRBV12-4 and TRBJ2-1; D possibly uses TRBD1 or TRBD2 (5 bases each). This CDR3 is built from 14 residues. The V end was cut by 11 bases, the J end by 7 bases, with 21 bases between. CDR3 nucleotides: TGTGCCTCAGCGACGGGGCAGGGTATGAATGAGCAGTTCTTC. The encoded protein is CASATGQGMNEQFF.

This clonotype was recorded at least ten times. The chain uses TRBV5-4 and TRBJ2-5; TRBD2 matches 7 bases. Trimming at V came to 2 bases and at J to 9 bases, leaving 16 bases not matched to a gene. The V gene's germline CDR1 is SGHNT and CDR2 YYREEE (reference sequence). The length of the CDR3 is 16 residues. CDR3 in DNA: TGTGCCAGCAGCTTAGGCACTAGCGAGGTTCGGAGGTCCCAGTACTTC. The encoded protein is CASSLGTSEVRRSQYF.

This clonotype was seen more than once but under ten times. CDR3 amino acids: CASALGDNQPQHF. For the CDR3, the DNA is TGTGCCAGCGCACTGGGGGACAATCAGCCCCAGCATTTT. This sequence joins TRBV5-6 and TRBJ1-5; D possibly corresponds to TRBD1 (5 bases). V was pared by 7 bases and J by 3 bases, with 11 bases between. The CDR3 has 13 residues. CDR1 is SGHDT, CDR2 YYEEEE, per germline.

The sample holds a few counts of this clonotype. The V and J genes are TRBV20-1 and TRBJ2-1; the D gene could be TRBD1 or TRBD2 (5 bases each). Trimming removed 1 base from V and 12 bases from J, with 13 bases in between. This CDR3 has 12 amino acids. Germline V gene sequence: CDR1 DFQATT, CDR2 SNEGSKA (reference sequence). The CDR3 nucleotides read TGCAGTGCTAGAGCGCAGGGCGGACTGCAGTTCTTC. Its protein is CSARAQGGLQFF.

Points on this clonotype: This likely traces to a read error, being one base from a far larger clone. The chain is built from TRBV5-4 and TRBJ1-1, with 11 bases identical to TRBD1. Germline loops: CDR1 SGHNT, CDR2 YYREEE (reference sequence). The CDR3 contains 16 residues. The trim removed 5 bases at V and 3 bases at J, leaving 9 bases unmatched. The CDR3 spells CASREWTGGQHTEAFF. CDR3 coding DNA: TGTGCCAGCAGAGAATGGACAGGGGGCCAGCACACTGAAGCTTTCTTT.

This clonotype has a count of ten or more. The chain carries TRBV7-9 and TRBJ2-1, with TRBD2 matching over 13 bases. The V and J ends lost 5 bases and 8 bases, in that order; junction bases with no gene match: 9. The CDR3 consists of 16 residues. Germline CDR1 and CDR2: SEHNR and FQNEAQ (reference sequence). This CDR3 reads CASSDSGLAGVDEQFF. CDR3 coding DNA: TGTGCCAGCAGCGACTCCGGACTAGCGGGAGTTGATGAGCAGTTCTTC.

CDR3 coding DNA: TGCGCCAGCAGCAGAGAGACACAAGCCTATGGCTACACCTTC. Encoded protein: CASSRETQAYGYTF. The chain employs TRBV5-1 and TRBJ1-2, with D hard to call. Deletions cut 4 bases from V and 4 bases from J, with 14 bases between. The CDR3 is made up of 14 amino acids. Germline-derived CDR1 and CDR2 are SGHRS and YFSETQ.

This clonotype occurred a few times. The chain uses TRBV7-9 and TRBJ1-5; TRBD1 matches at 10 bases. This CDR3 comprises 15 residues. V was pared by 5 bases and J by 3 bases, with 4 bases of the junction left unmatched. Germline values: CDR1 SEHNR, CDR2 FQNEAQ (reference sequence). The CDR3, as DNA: TGTGCCAGCAGCGCGGGACAGGGGAACAATCAGCCCCAGCATTTT. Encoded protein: CASSAGQGNNQPQHF.

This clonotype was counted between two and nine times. CDR3 amino acids: CASGETVYGYTF. The CDR3, as DNA: TGTGCTAGTGGAGAGACGGTCTATGGCTACACCTTC. The chain couples TRBV12-5 to TRBJ1-2; D is ambiguous. Trimming pared 6 bases from V and 4 bases from J, leaving 9 bases between. CDR1 is LGHNT and CDR2 is FRNRAP in the germline V gene. This CDR3 comprises 12 residues.